In its sample, the clone carrying this TCR beta chain was seen a few times. A much larger clonotype is one base distant, so this may be a read error. This sample is drawn from a study of beta chain features in type 1 diabetes. The CDR3 is made up of 13 amino acids. Per germline, CDR1 SGHVS and CDR2 FNYEAQ. V gave up 1 base and J gave up 2 bases, with 6 bases separating them. The study reverse transcribed the entire isolated RNA, so it sequenced expressed TCRB transcripts. Profiling relied on immunoSEQ multiplex PCR, and the TCRdb table lists in-frame clones only, not all of them. The table records almost 350,000 clones, 8% of them present only once.

This TCR was recovered from a woman under 30 in good health. J is TRBJ2-7 and V is TRBV7-6; TRBD2 is a possible D gene (5 bases). Sequenced: central memory CD4+ T cells from blood. The CDR3 DNA follows: TGTGCCAGCAGCTTAGGAGGGCCCTACGAGCAGTACTTC. Amino acid sequence: CASSLGGPYEQYF.